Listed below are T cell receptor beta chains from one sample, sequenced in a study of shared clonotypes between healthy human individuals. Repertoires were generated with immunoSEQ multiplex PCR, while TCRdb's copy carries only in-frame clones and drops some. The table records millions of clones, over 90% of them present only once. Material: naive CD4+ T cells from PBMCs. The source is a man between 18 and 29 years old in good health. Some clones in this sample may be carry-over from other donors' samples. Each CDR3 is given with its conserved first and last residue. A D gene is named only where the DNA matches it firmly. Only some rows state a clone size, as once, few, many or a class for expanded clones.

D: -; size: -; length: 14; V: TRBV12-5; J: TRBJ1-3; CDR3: CASGSQNSGNTIYF; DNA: TGTGCTAGTGGTTCTCAGAACTCTGGAAACACCATATATTTT
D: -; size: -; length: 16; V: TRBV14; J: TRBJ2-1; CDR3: CASSQLEGRLLDEQFF; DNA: TGTGCCAGCAGCCAATTAGAGGGGAGACTACTCGATGAGCAGTTCTTC
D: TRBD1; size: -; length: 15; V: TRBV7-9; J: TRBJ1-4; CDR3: CASSLGRGPNEKLFF; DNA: TGTGCCAGCAGCTTAGGCAGGGGGCCTAATGAAAAACTGTTTTTT
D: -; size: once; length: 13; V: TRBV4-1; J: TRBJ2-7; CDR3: CASSQNWEELQYF; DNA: TGCGCCAGCAGCCAAAATTGGGAAGAATTGCAGTACTTC
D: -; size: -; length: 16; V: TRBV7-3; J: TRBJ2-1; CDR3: CASSAGTQSSYNEQFF; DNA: TGTGCCAGCAGCGCCGGGACACAAAGCTCCTACAATGAGCAGTTCTTC
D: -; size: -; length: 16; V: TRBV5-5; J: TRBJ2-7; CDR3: CASSLRQALLSYEQYF; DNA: TGTGCCAGCAGCTTAAGACAGGCCCTTCTCTCCTACGAGCAGTACTTC
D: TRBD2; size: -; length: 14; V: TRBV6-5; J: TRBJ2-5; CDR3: CASTQAGGQETQYF; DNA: TGTGCCAGCACCCAAGCGGGGGGACAAGAGACCCAGTACTTC
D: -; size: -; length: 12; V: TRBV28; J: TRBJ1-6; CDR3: CASWDRHSPLHF; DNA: TGTGCCAGCTGGGACCGTCACTCACCCCTCCACTTT
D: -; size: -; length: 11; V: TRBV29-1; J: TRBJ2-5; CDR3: CSTLRQGTQYF; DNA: TGCAGCACCCTTAGGCAGGGGACCCAGTACTTC
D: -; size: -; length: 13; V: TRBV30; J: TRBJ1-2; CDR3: CAWSDIFGGGYTF; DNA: TGTGCCTGGAGTGATATCTTTGGGGGTGGCTACACCTTC
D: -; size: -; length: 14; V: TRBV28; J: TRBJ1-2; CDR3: CASSLSLSNYGYTF; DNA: TGTGCCAGCAGTTTATCCCTTTCTAACTATGGCTACACCTTC
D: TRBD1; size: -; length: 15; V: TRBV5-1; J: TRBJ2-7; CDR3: CASSLAFRTGDEQYF; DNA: TGCGCCAGCAGCTTGGCTTTCAGGACAGGGGACGAGCAGTACTTC
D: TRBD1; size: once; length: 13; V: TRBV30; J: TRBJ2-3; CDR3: CAWSRDRADTQYF; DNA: TGTGCCTGGAGTCGGGACAGGGCAGATACGCAGTATTTT
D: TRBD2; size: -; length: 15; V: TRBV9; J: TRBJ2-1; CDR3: CASSDTSGNYNEQFF; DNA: TGTGCCAGCAGCGATACTAGCGGGAACTACAATGAGCAGTTCTTC
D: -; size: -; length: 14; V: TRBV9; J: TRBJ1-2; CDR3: CASTPTPRAYGYTF; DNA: TGTGCCAGCACGCCCACCCCCCGGGCCTATGGCTACACCTTC
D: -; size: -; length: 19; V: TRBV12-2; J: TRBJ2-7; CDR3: CASRLVPPQERRGAYEQYF; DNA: TGTGCAAGTCGCTTAGTTCCCCCCCAGGAGCGGAGAGGCGCATACGAGCAGTACTTC
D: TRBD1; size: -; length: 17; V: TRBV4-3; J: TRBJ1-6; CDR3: CASSQGAGTGVNSPLHF; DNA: TGCGCCAGCAGCCAAGGGGCGGGGACAGGGGTCAATTCACCCCTCCACTTT
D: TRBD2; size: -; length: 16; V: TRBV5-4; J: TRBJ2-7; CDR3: CASSLAGTSASYEQYF; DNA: TGTGCCAGCAGCTTGGCCGGGACTAGCGCCTCCTACGAGCAGTACTTC
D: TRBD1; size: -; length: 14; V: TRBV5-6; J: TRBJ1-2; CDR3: CASSLATGLYGYTF; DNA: TGTGCCAGCAGCCTCGCGACAGGGCTCTATGGCTACACCTTC
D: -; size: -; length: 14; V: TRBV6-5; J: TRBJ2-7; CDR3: CASSSWDGTYEQYF; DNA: TGTGCCAGCAGTTCCTGGGACGGCACCTACGAGCAGTACTTC
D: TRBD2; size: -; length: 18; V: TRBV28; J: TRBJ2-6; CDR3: CASTSRGGAVSGANVLTF; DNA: TGTGCCAGCACCTCCCGGGGGGGGGCGGTCTCTGGGGCCAACGTCCTGACTTTC
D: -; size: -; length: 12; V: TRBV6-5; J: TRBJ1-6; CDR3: CASSFDIRVLHF; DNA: TGTGCCAGCAGTTTTGATATTCGAGTCCTCCACTTT
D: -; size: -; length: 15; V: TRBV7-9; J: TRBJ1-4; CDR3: CASSLAGGQGEKLFF; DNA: TGTGCCAGCAGCTTAGCCGGGGGGCAAGGAGAAAAACTGTTTTTT
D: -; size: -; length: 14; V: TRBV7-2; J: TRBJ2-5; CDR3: CASSPPVGKETQYF; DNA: TGTGCCAGCAGCCCTCCGGTCGGAAAAGAGACCCAGTACTTC
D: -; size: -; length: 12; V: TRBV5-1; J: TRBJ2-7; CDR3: CASSLVSYKQYF; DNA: TGCGCCAGCAGCTTGGTATCCTACAAGCAGTACTTC
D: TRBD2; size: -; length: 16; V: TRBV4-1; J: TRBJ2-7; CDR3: CASSQVASGGSYEQYF; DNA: TGCGCCAGCAGCCAAGTGGCTAGCGGGGGATCCTACGAGCAGTACTTC
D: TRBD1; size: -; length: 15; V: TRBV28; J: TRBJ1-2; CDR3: CASSSTLTGVIGYTF; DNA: TGTGCCAGCAGTTCCACCCTGACAGGGGTAATAGGCTACACCTTC
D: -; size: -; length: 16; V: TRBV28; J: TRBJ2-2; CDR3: CASSLRYREPPGELFF; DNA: TGTGCCAGCAGTTTAAGGTACAGGGAACCCCCCGGGGAGCTGTTTTTT
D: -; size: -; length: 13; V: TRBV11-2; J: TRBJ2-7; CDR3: CASSLSQNYEQYF; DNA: TGTGCCAGCAGCTTGTCGCAAAACTACGAGCAGTACTTC